This T cell receptor (beta chain) was retrieved from a study of CD8+ T cells in alopecia areata. Across the study: For the treated group, dosing was oral tofacitinib at 5 to 10 mg twice daily. Findings and caveats of the study: Scalp sample sequencing also detects resident alphabeta T cells of normal skin. While patients received tofacitinib, many expanded lesional clones remained present in scalp and blood.

The treatment is: oral pan-JAK inhibitor, 5-10 mg twice daily. Individuals with alopecia areata gave both lesional scalp punch biopsies and peripheral blood for collection. Note on this clone: The target antigen is unknown.

RNA extraction was followed by reverse transcription into cDNA, which acted as the sequencing template. The table came from immunoSEQ multiplex PCR; TCRdb's copy has only in-frame clones and leaves some out. The repertoire includes some 200,000 clones, 58% of them detected once, and 5% to 6% sits in the top ten. In germline, CDR1 is SGHNT, CDR2 YYREEE (reference sequence). The CDR3 consists of 12 residues. The ends were cut back, 3 bases at V and 8 bases at J, with 8 bases in the middle. The chain carries TRBV5-4 and TRBJ1-4; maybe TRBD1 (5 bases). The source is a human donor with alopecia areata. The specimen was CD4+ T cells sorted from blood, collected at week 24, from a patient treated with tofacitinib. The DNA of the CDR3 is TGTGCCAGCAGCTACGACAGAGAAAAACTGTTTTTT. It is translated as CASSYDREKLFF.